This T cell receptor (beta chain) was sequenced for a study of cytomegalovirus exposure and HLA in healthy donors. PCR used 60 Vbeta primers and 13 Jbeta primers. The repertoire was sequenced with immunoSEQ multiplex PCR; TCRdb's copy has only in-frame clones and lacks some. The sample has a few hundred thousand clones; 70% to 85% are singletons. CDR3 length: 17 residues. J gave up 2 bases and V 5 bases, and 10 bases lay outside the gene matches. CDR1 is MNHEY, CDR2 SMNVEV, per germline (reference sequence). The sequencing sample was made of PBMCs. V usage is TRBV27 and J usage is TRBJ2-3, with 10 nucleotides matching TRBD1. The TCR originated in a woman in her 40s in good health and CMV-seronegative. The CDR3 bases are TGTGCCAGCAGTCTCCGATTGGGACAGGGGACCACAGATACGCAGTATTTT. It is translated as CASSLRLGQGTTDTQYF.